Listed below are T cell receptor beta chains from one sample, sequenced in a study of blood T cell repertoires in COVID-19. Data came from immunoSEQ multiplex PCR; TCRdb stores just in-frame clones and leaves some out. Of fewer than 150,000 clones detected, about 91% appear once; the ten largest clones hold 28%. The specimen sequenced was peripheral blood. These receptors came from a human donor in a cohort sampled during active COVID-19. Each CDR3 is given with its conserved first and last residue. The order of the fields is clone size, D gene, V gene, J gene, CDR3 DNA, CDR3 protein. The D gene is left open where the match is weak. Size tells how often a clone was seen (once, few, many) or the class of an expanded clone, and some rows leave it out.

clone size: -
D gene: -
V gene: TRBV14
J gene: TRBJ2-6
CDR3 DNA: TGTGCCAGCAGTCCCCCGGGGGTGAGTGCTGGGGCCAACGTCCTGACTTTC
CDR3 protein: CASSPPGVSAGANVLTF

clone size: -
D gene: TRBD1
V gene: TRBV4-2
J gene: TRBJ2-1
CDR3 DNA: TGTGCCAGCAGCCCACGTTTCACAGGGGGCTTGTACAATGAGCAGTTCTTC
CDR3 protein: CASSPRFTGGLYNEQFF

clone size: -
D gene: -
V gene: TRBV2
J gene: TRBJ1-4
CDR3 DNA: TGTGCCAGCAGGCAAGGGACAATTGGGGCGACTAATGAAAAACTGTTTTTT
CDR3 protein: CASRQGTIGATNEKLFF

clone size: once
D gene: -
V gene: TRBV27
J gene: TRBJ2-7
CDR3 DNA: TGTGCCAGCAGTTTCAAGGGGGAGCACTACGAGCAGTACTTC
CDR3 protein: CASSFKGEHYEQYF

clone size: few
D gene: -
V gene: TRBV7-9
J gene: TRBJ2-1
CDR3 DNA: TGTGCCAGCAGCTTAGCGAGGCGGGGGCAAAGCTCCTACAATGAGCAGTTCTTC
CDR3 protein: CASSLARRGQSSYNEQFF

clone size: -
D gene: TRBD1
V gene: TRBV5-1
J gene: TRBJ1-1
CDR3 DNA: TGCGCCAGCAGCTTGACAGGGGGCTCGAACACTGAAGCTTTCTTT
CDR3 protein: CASSLTGGSNTEAFF

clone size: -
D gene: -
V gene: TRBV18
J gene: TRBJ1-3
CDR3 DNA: TGTGCCAGCTCCCCAACAGGGTCCGGTGGAAACACCATATATTTT
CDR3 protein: CASSPTGSGGNTIYF

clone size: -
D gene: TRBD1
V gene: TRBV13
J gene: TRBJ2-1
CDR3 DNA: TGTGCCAGCAGCCCGGTCGGACAGGGCGGTGAGCAGTTCTTC
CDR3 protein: CASSPVGQGGEQFF

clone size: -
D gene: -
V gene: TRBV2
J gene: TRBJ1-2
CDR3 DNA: TGTGCCAGCAGTTACGCGAATGGCTACACCTTC
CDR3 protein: CASSYANGYTF

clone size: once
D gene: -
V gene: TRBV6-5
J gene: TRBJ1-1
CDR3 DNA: TGTGCCAGCAGATCGCCAAGCGCGGGGGACACTGAAGCTTTCTTT
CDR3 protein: CASRSPSAGDTEAFF

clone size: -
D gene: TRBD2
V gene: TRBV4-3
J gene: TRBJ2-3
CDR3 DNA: TGCGCCAGCAGCCATATCTCTAGCGGGGGGCCGGCAGATACGCAGTATTTT
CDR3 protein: CASSHISSGGPADTQYF

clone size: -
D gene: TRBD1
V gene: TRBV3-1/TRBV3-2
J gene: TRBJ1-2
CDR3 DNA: TGTGCCAGCAGCCACCCCAGGACAGGGGGCCCCTATGGCTACACCTTC
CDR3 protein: CASSHPRTGGPYGYTF

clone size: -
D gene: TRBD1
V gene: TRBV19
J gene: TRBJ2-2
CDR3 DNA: TGTGCCAGTAATTCCAGGGGGCTGAACACCGGGGAGCTGTTTTTT
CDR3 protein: CASNSRGLNTGELFF

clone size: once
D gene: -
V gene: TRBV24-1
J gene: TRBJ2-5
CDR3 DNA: TGTGCCACCAGTGATTTGAGGGGGGGGGAAGAGACCCAGTACTTC
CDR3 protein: CATSDLRGGEETQYF

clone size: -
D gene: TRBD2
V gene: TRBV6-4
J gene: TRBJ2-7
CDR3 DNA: TGTGCCAGCAGCCTTTCTAGCGGGGGCCCCTACGAGCAGTACTTC
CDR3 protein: CASSLSSGGPYEQYF

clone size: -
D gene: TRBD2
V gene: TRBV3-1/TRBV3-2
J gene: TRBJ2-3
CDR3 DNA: TGTGCCAGCAGCCCTACCGGTGGGACTAGCGGCGGAGATACGCAGTATTTT
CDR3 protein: CASSPTGGTSGGDTQYF

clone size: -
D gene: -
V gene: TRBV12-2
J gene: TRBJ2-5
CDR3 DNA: TGTGCAAGTCGCCCTGCCCAGTACTTC
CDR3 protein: CASRPAQYF

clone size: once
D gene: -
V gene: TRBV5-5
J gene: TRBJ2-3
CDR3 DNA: TGTGCCAGCCAAGCCGACAGGCCTAGCACAGATACGCAGTATTTT
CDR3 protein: CASQADRPSTDTQYF

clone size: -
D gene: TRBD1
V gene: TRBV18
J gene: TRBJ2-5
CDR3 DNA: TGTGCCAGCTCACCACGGTCTCCGGGACAGGGCCAAGAGACCCAGTACTTC
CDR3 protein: CASSPRSPGQGQETQYF

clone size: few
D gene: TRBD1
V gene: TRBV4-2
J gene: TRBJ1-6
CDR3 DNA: TGTGCCAGCAGCCTCGCCGGGACAGGGTCGGATAATTCACCCCTCCACTTT
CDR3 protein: CASSLAGTGSDNSPLHF

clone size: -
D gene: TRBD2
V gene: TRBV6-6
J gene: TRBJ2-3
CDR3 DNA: TGTGCCAGCACTAGCGGACCGAACACAGATACGCAGTATTTT
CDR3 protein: CASTSGPNTDTQYF

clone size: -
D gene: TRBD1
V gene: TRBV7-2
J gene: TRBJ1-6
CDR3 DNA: TGTGCCAGCAGCTTAGCGCGGGACAGCCCAAATTCACCCCTCCACTTT
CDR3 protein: CASSLARDSPNSPLHF

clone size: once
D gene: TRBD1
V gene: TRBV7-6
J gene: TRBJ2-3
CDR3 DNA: TGTGCCAGCAGCTTAGAGGGGGCGCGAATCGCAGATACGCAGTATTTT
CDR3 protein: CASSLEGARIADTQYF

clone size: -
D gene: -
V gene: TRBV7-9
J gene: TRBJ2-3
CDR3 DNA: TGTGCCAGCAGCAGAGACAGGGGAGGGTTTCATACGCAGTATTTT
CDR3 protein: CASSRDRGGFHTQYF

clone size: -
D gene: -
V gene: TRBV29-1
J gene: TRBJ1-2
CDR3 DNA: TGCAGCGCCCCTATAGACATTTATGGCTACACCTTC
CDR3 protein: CSAPIDIYGYTF

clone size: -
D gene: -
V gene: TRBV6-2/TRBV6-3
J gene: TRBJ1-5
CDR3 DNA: TGTGCCAGCAGTTCGGGGAGGACTCAGCCCCAGCATTTT
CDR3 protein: CASSSGRTQPQHF

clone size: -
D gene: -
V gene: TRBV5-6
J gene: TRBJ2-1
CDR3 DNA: TGTGCCAGCAGCCGCCGGACAAGGACCTACAATGAGCAGTTCTTC
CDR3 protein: CASSRRTRTYNEQFF

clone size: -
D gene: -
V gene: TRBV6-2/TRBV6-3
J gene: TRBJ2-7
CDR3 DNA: TGTGCCAGCAGCTCCGACACATACGAGCAGTACTTC
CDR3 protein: CASSSDTYEQYF

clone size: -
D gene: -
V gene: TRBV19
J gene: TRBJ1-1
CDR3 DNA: TGTGCCAGCCGCAGATACACTGAAGCTTTCTTT
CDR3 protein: CASRRYTEAFF

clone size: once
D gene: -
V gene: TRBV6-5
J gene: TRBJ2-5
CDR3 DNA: TGTGCCAGCAGTCAGGGGCCCCAAGAGACCCAGTACTTC
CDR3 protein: CASSQGPQETQYF

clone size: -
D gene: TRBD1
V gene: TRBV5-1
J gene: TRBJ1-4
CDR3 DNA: TGCGCCAGCAGCAGAGGACAGGGTAATGAAAAACTGTTTTTT
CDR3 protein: CASSRGQGNEKLFF

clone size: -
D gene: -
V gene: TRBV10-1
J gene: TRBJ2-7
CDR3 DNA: TGCGCCAGCAATGGACTCTACGAGCAGTACTTC
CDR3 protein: CASNGLYEQYF

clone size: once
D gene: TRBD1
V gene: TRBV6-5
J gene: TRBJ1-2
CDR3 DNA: TGTGCCAGCAGTTACCGCGGACAGGGCAACTATGGCTACACCTTC
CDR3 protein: CASSYRGQGNYGYTF

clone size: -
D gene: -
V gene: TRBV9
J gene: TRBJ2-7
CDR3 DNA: TGTGCCAGCAGCCCCCAGGGCGGCTCCTACGAGCAGTACTTC
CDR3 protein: CASSPQGGSYEQYF

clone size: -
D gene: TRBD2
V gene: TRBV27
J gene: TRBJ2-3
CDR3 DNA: TGTGCCAGCAGCCCCCTAGCGGGGGAGCCAGATACGCAGTATTTT
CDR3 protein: CASSPLAGEPDTQYF

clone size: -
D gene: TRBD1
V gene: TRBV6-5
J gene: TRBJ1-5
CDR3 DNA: TGTGCCAGCAGTTACTCGTGGACAGGGAATCAGCCCCAGCATTTT
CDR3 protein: CASSYSWTGNQPQHF

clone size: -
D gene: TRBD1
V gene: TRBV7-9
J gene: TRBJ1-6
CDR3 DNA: TGTGCCAGCAGCTTAGCCGGGACAGGAGGGAATTCACCCCTCCACTTT
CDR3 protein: CASSLAGTGGNSPLHF

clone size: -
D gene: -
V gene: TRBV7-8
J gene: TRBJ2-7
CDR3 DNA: TGTGCCAGCAGTGTGAGGGTCTCTGGGAACTCCTACGAGCAGTACTTC
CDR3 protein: CASSVRVSGNSYEQYF

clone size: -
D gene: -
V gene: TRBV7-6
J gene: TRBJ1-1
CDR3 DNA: TGTGCCAGCAGCTTAGTTTCAGGTCCCATGAACACTGAAGCTTTCTTT
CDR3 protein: CASSLVSGPMNTEAFF

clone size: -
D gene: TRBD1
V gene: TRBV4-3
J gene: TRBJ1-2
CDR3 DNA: TGCGCCAGCAGCCAAGATCTCAGGGGGGCCGGCTACACCTTC
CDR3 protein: CASSQDLRGAGYTF

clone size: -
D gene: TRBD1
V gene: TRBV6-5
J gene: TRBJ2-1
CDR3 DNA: TGTGCCAGCAGTTACCTGGCGGGACAGGGGGGCAATGAGCAGTTCTTC
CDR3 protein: CASSYLAGQGGNEQFF

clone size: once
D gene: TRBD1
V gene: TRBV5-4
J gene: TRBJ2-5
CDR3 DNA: TGTGCCAGCAGCTTGAGAGACAGGGGTGGAGAGACCCAGTACTTC
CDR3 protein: CASSLRDRGGETQYF

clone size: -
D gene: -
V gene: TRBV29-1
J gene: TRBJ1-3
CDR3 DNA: TGCAGCGTTGATATCTCTGGAAACACCATATATTTT
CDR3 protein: CSVDISGNTIYF

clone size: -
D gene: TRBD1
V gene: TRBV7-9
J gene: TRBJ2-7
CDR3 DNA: TGTGCCAGCAGCTCCCCCGGGACAGGGGGCGAGTACGAGCAGTACTTC
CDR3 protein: CASSSPGTGGEYEQYF

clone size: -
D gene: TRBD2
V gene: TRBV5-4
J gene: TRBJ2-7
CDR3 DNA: TGTGCCAGCAGCCCCGGTGGGGGGGGCTCCTACGAGCAGTACTTC
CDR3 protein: CASSPGGGGSYEQYF

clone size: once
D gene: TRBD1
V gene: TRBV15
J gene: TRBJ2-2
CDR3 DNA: TGTGCCACCAGCAGAGAGGGGACAGGGCTGAACACCGGGGAGCTGTTTTTT
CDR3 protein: CATSREGTGLNTGELFF

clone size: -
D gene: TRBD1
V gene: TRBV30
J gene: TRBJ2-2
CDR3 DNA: TGTGCCTGGAGTGTAGGGACAGGCACCGGGGAGCTGTTTTTT
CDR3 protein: CAWSVGTGTGELFF

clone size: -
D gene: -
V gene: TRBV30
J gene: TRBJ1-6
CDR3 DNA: TGTGCCTGGGACCGTACGGGGGGTAATTCACCCCTCCACTTT
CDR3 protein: CAWDRTGGNSPLHF

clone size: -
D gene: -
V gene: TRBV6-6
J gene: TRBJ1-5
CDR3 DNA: TGTGCCAGCAGTTATCGAGCGAATCAGCCCCAGCATTTT
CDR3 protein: CASSYRANQPQHF

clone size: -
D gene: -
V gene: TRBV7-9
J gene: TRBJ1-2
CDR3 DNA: TGTGCCAGCAGCTTACCCGGACAGCCCTATGGCTACACCTTC
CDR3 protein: CASSLPGQPYGYTF